This T cell receptor (beta chain) is drawn from a study of PD-L1 blockade in urothelial cancer. Study-wide background: Patients went on atezolizumab in the mid-2010s, receiving 1,200 mg intravenously every 3 weeks. Prior chemotherapy ranged from 0 to 3 regimens per patient. Treatment start was followed by blood analysis at 3 weeks (second dose) and again at 6 weeks.

This clone was found once. Its cognate antigen is unknown. Documented time point: peripheral blood 6 weeks after treatment start. Notes on the study in general: More expansion of tumor-associated blood clones, seen at 3 weeks, marked durable-benefit patients.

CDR1 is SGHNT and CDR2 is YYREEE in the germline V gene (reference sequence). Trimming took off 4 bases at V and 3 bases at J, with 17 bases between the two ends. CDR3 length equals 15 residues. Profiled with immunoSEQ multiplex PCR; TCRdb holds only in-frame clones, not every one. The sample lists about 50,000 clones, around 85% occurring once. This TCR was sampled from a man aged 45-65 years with urothelial cancer. The V and J genes are TRBV5-4 and TRBJ2-7, with no clear D. The sample was PBMCs, taken around atezolizumab (anti-PD-L1) treatment. The CDR3: CASSPDLSFGYEQYF. In nucleotides, the CDR3 is TGTGCCAGCAGCCCCGATTTGTCTTTCGGCTACGAGCAGTACTTC.